The rows below give T cell receptor beta chains drawn from one sample of a study of blood T cells in healthy people across ages. Each CDR3 protein gets one entry after TCRdb re-called the 5' RACE reads with MiXCR. The table records about 1.5 million distinct CDR3 sequences, under 55% of them present only once. Sequencing was carried out using blood. These receptors all come from a woman aged 18 to 35 in good health. Each CDR3 is given with its conserved first and last residue. The order of the fields is V gene, D gene, CDR3 length, clone size, J gene, CDR3 protein, CDR3 DNA. D genes are given only for firm matches. Rows give clone size only sometimes, using once, few, many, or a class for an expanded clone.

>TRBV12-3/TRBV12-4|NA|14|few|TRBJ2-7
CASSPLGVPYEQYF
TGTGCCAGCAGTCCCCTGGGAGTTCCCTACGAGCAGTACTTC
>TRBV7-9|NA|15|NA|TRBJ1-2
CASSLAQGSNYGYTF
TGTGCCAGCAGCTTAGCCCAGGGTAGCAACTATGGCTACACCTTC
>TRBV12-3/TRBV12-4|TRBD1|15|NA|TRBJ2-3
CASSQDRGRTDMEYF
TGTGCCAGCAGCCAGGACAGGGGCCGCACAGATATGGAGTATTTT
>TRBV12-3/TRBV12-4|NA|13|NA|TRBJ1-2
CASSLLQADGYTF
TGTGCCAGCAGTTTACTACAGGCGGATGGCTACACCTTC
>TRBV29-1|NA|14|NA|TRBJ1-2
CSVEDQREGYGYTF
TGCAGCGTTGAAGATCAAAGGGAGGGCTATGGCTACACCTTC
>TRBV12-3/TRBV12-4|NA|11|many|TRBJ2-7
CASSTFYEQYF
TGTGCCAGCAGCACCTTCTACGAGCAGTACTTC
>TRBV29-1|NA|13|NA|TRBJ2-3
CSVDPLSTDTQYF
TGCAGCGTTGACCCGCTAAGTACAGATACGCAGTATTTT
>TRBV7-9|NA|14|once|TRBJ2-1
CASSLDWSDYEQFF
TGTGCCAGCAGCTTAGACTGGAGCGATTACGAGCAGTTCTTC
>TRBV12-5|NA|13|NA|TRBJ1-1
CASGSEVNTEAFF
TGTGCTAGTGGTTCCGAAGTGAACACTGAAGCTTTCTTT
>TRBV5-1|NA|17|NA|TRBJ1-2
CASSLGGSGRINYGYTF
TGCGCCAGCAGCCTCGGAGGGTCCGGGAGAATTAACTATGGCTACACCTTC
>TRBV6-1|NA|12|NA|TRBJ2-1
CASRAVTNEQFF
TGTGCCAGCAGGGCAGTGACCAATGAGCAGTTCTTC
>TRBV7-2|TRBD1|14|many|TRBJ2-7
CASSPDRGPYEQYF
TGTGCCAGCAGCCCTGACAGGGGGCCCTACGAGCAGTACTTC
>TRBV2|NA|16|NA|TRBJ2-3
CASSLPLQGSTDTQYF
TGTGCCAGCAGTTTACCCTTACAGGGCAGCACAGATACGCAGTATTTT
>TRBV3-1|NA|11|few|TRBJ1-2
CASSQAAVHTF
TGTGCCAGCAGCCAAGCAGCCGTCCACACCTTC
>TRBV2|NA|14|few|TRBJ2-7
CASSDISPGLEQYF
TGTGCCAGCAGTGACATATCCCCGGGGCTCGAGCAGTACTTC
>TRBV7-2|NA|15|many|TRBJ1-5
CASSLRGGMGQPQHF
TGTGCCAGCAGCTTGCGAGGAGGGATGGGTCAGCCCCAGCATTTT
>TRBV6-5|NA|15|NA|TRBJ1-1
CASSQGTALRTEAFF
TGTGCCAGCAGTCAGGGGACCGCCTTGAGGACTGAAGCTTTCTTT
>TRBV12-5|NA|18|few|TRBJ2-1
CASGLVQGDGRGYNEQFF
TGTGCTAGTGGTTTGGTACAAGGGGACGGGAGAGGGTACAATGAGCAGTTCTTC
>TRBV20-1|NA|13|NA|TRBJ1-2
CSANKRTNYGYTF
TGCAGTGCTAACAAGAGGACTAACTATGGCTACACCTTC
>TRBV20-1|NA|18|NA|TRBJ1-2
CSASPPASGSQGRSGYTF
TGCAGTGCTAGCCCGCCGGCATCAGGAAGTCAGGGTAGATCTGGCTACACCTTC
>TRBV5-1|NA|15|few|TRBJ1-5
CASSLFGQTNQPQHF
TGCGCCAGCAGCTTGTTCGGCCAAACCAATCAGCCCCAGCATTTT
>TRBV20-1|NA|15|NA|TRBJ1-6
CSASPMRSYNSPLHF
TGCAGTGCTAGTCCGATGAGGTCCTATAATTCACCCCTCCACTTT
>TRBV4-1|TRBD1|13|few|TRBJ2-4
CASSHLDRGEQYF
TGCGCCAGCAGCCATCTGGACAGGGGTGAGCAGTACTTC
>TRBV29-1|TRBD1|15|NA|TRBJ2-2
CSVARDRGFPGELFF
TGCAGCGTGGCCCGGGACAGGGGGTTCCCCGGGGAGCTGTTTTTT
>TRBV7-2|TRBD2|18|NA|TRBJ2-7
CASSLAYSPDGGTYEQYF
TGTGCCAGCAGCTTAGCGTATAGCCCGGACGGGGGGACCTACGAGCAGTACTTC
>TRBV29-1|NA|15|NA|TRBJ1-2
CSVAMAQDLNYGYTF
TGCAGCGTCGCGATGGCGCAGGATCTTAACTATGGCTACACCTTC
>TRBV6-2/TRBV6-3|NA|14|few|TRBJ2-7
CASRPRREAYEQYF
TGTGCCAGCAGACCCCGGCGAGAGGCCTACGAGCAGTACTTC
>TRBV27|NA|14|NA|TRBJ2-1
CASSWNGGYNEQFF
TGTGCCAGCAGTTGGAACGGAGGTTACAATGAGCAGTTCTTC
>TRBV27|NA|13|NA|TRBJ2-5
CASSSVVWETQYF
TGTGCCAGCAGTTCTGTAGTGTGGGAGACCCAGTATTTC
>TRBV15|NA|15|NA|TRBJ2-7
CATSRARARTYEQYF
TGTGCCACCAGCAGGGCCCGGGCTAGAACATACGAGCAGTACTTC
>TRBV4-3|NA|15|NA|TRBJ2-7
CASSQETTGPYEQYF
TGCGCCAGCAGCCAAGAGACTACAGGGCCCTACGAGCAGTACTTC
>TRBV20-1|TRBD2|15|few|TRBJ2-3
CSAVLAGVWTDTQYF
TGCAGTGCTGTCTTGGCGGGGGTATGGACAGATACGCAGTATTTT
>TRBV7-2|NA|15|NA|TRBJ1-2
CASSLVVGQPYGYTF
TGTGCCAGCAGCTTAGTAGTTGGACAGCCCTATGGCTACACCTTC